This is a list of T cell receptor beta chains from one sample in a study of a mutant IDH1 vaccine in newly diagnosed glioma. The protocol was immunoSEQ multiplex PCR, while the TCRdb copy is restricted to in-frame clones and leaves out a portion. The sample carries tens of thousands of clones, around 79% recorded once. The sample in question was PBMCs, obtained from a glioma patient treated with radiotherapy, temozolomide or both. The receptors were sampled from a middle-aged man with glioma. Some clones in this sample may be carry-over from other donors' samples. Both conserved end residues are part of each CDR3. A D gene is named only where the DNA matches it firmly. The size field is filled for only some rows; it gives once, few, many or a size class.

TRBJ1-2 | . | few | TRBV29-1 | CSVDQGDYGYTF | TGCAGCGTTGACCAGGGCGACTATGGCTACACCTTC
TRBJ1-5 | TRBD1 | . | TRBV5-1 | CASSLKGAGQPQHF | TGCGCCAGCAGCTTGAAGGGGGCAGGTCAGCCCCAGCATTTT
TRBJ2-7 | . | . | TRBV7-2 | CASSLERGALTLYEQYF | TGTGCCAGCAGCTTAGAAAGGGGCGCCCTTACGTTATACGAGCAGTACTTC
TRBJ2-2 | TRBD2 | few | TRBV4-1 | CASSQGTSGYTGELFF | TGCGCCAGCAGCCAAGGGACTAGCGGCTACACCGGGGAGCTGTTTTTT
TRBJ2-3 | TRBD1 | . | TRBV7-2 | CASSPRQGAHTQYF | TGTGCCAGCAGCCCCCGGCAGGGGGCCCATACGCAGTATTTT
TRBJ1-1 | . | once | TRBV6-6 | CASSPQGLNTEAFF | TGTGCCAGCAGTCCACAGGGCTTGAACACTGAAGCTTTCTTT
TRBJ1-5 | . | . | TRBV5-6 | CASSLGEAHPSQPQHF | TGTGCCAGCAGCTTGGGTGAGGCACATCCGAGTCAGCCCCAGCATTTT
TRBJ2-5 | . | . | TRBV2 | CASTKGETQYF | TGTGCCAGCACTAAAGGGGAGACCCAGTACTTC
TRBJ1-6 | . | . | TRBV7-9 | CASSLGVGGASYNSPLHF | TGTGCCAGCAGCTTAGGGGTCGGCGGGGCTTCCTATAATTCACCCCTCCACTTT
TRBJ1-2 | . | . | TRBV29-1 | CSVTHAIGGYYGYTF | TGCAGCGTCACACACGCTATCGGGGGCTACTATGGCTACACCTTC
TRBJ2-7 | . | . | TRBV7-9 | CASSITGEQYF | TGTGCCAGCAGCATCACGGGCGAGCAGTACTTC
TRBJ1-2 | . | . | TRBV4-1 | CASSQEVPGRANYGYTF | TGCGCCAGCAGCCAAGAGGTCCCAGGCCGAGCTAACTATGGCTACACCTTC
TRBJ2-3 | TRBD2 | . | TRBV5-4 | CASSPWASGGLTDTQYF | TGTGCCAGCAGCCCCTGGGCTAGCGGGGGCCTAACAGATACGCAGTATTTT
TRBJ1-4 | TRBD1 | . | TRBV6-1 | CASRDTGGDEKLFF | TGTGCCAGCAGAGATACAGGGGGAGATGAAAAACTGTTTTTT
TRBJ2-7 | TRBD2 | . | TRBV5-1 | CASSLASGGSYEQYF | TGCGCCAGCAGCTTGGCCTCGGGAGGCTCCTACGAGCAGTACTTC
TRBJ2-7 | . | . | TRBV21-1 | CAATGTLIYEQYF | TGTGCCGCCACGGGGACCCTGATTTACGAGCAGTACTTC
TRBJ1-1 | . | few | TRBV2 | CASSLQNTEAFF | TGTGCCAGCTCGCTCCAGAACACTGAAGCTTTCTTT
TRBJ2-3 | . | few | TRBV15 | CATSPLGGLIDTQYF | TGTGCCACCAGCCCTTTGGGGGGGCTTATAGATACGCAGTATTTT
TRBJ2-5 | TRBD1 | . | TRBV11-2 | CASSLVWGTGGETQYF | TGTGCCAGCAGCTTAGTATGGGGGACAGGGGGGGAGACCCAGTACTTC
TRBJ2-7 | . | . | TRBV14 | CASSQAGSSSYEQYF | TGTGCCAGCAGCCAAGCCGGGTCCAGCTCCTACGAGCAGTACTTC
TRBJ1-1 | . | . | TRBV6-6 | CASRQGQNTEAFF | TGTGCCAGCAGACAGGGTCAGAACACTGAAGCTTTCTTT
TRBJ1-4 | . | . | TRBV5-1 | CASSSTGANEKLFF | TGCGCCAGCAGCTCCACTGGGGCCAATGAAAAACTGTTTTTT
TRBJ1-5 | . | . | TRBV21-1 | CASSKWTARDQPQHF | TGTGCCAGCAGCAAATGGACAGCAAGAGATCAGCCCCAGCATTTT
TRBJ1-1 | . | . | TRBV7-9 | CASSTPTGEAFF | TGTGCCAGCAGCACCCCGACAGGCGAAGCTTTCTTT
TRBJ2-3 | TRBD1 | . | TRBV19 | CASTAGGRTDTQYF | TGTGCCAGTACTGCAGGGGGTCGCACAGATACGCAGTATTTT
TRBJ1-6 | . | . | TRBV7-8 | CASSLVQVGNSPLHF | TGTGCCAGCAGCTTAGTCCAGGTCGGGAATTCACCCCTCCACTTT
TRBJ1-2 | . | . | TRBV4-1 | CASSQDLQRELYGYTF | TGCGCCAGCAGCCAAGATTTACAGCGAGAACTCTATGGCTACACCTTC
TRBJ2-3 | . | . | TRBV29-1 | CSVLVYSTDTQYF | TGCAGCGTTCTCGTTTACAGCACAGATACGCAGTATTTT
TRBJ1-5 | . | few | TRBV5-1 | CASSLTGFDQPQHF | TGCGCCAGCAGCTTAACGGGGTTCGATCAGCCCCAGCATTTT
TRBJ1-4 | . | . | TRBV2 | CASSGAAVLELFF | TGTGCCAGCAGTGGGGCGGCGGTGTTGGAACTGTTTTTT
TRBJ1-2 | TRBD1 | . | TRBV5-4 | CASNIDRGANYGYTF | TGTGCCAGCAACATCGACAGGGGGGCTAACTATGGCTACACCTTC
TRBJ1-2 | TRBD1 | . | TRBV6-5 | CASSYQQGLNYGYTF | TGTGCCAGCAGTTACCAACAGGGGTTGAACTATGGCTACACCTTC
TRBJ1-6 | . | . | TRBV6-5 | CASSYLQGRSPLHF | TGTGCCAGCAGTTACCTCCAGGGTAGATCACCCCTCCACTTT
TRBJ2-1 | . | . | TRBV27 | CASSLGPGNEQFF | TGTGCCAGCAGTTTGGGACCCGGGAATGAGCAGTTCTTC
TRBJ2-1 | . | . | TRBV19 | CASSSQGRVGNEQFF | TGTGCCAGTAGCTCCCAGGGGAGGGTAGGCAATGAGCAGTTCTTC
TRBJ1-5 | . | few | TRBV6-5 | CASSTGRVNQPQHF | TGTGCCAGCAGCACCGGACGGGTAAATCAGCCCCAGCATTTT
TRBJ1-6 | TRBD1 | . | TRBV13 | CASSVTGRNSPLHF | TGTGCCAGCAGCGTGACAGGGAGAAATTCACCCCTCCACTTT
TRBJ1-4 | . | . | TRBV19 | CASSGTGRRDEKLFF | TGTGCCAGTAGTGGAACAGGGCGAAGGGATGAAAAACTGTTTTTT
TRBJ2-2 | . | few | TRBV29-1 | CSVGTTNTGELFF | TGCAGCGTTGGGACAACCAACACCGGGGAGCTGTTTTTT
TRBJ1-1 | . | . | TRBV2 | CASWRGGTEAFF | TGTGCCAGCTGGAGGGGCGGGACTGAAGCTTTCTTT
TRBJ2-5 | . | . | TRBV5-6 | CASSRWGKGETQYF | TGTGCCAGCAGCCGCTGGGGTAAGGGCGAGACCCAGTACTTC
TRBJ1-1 | TRBD1 | . | TRBV15 | CATSRDRQGTEAFF | TGTGCCACCAGCCGAGATCGACAGGGGACTGAAGCTTTCTTT
TRBJ2-1 | . | . | TRBV5-1 | CASSLQGPPRNEQFF | TGCGCCAGCAGCCTGCAGGGGCCTCCTCGCAATGAGCAGTTCTTC
TRBJ2-7 | TRBD2 | . | TRBV6-5 | CASSALGGSYEQYF | TGTGCCAGCAGTGCCTTGGGGGGGTCCTACGAGCAGTACTTC
TRBJ1-5 | . | few | TRBV13 | CASRKAGVDHQPQHF | TGTGCCAGCAGGAAGGCGGGAGTAGATCATCAGCCCCAGCATTTT
TRBJ1-1 | . | . | TRBV5-6 | CASIIRGGTEAFF | TGTGCCAGCATCATTAGGGGGGGCACTGAAGCTTTCTTT
TRBJ1-2 | TRBD1 | . | TRBV5-1 | CASSLTAGQGIYGYTF | TGCGCCAGCAGCTTAACCGCGGGACAGGGTATCTATGGCTACACCTTC
TRBJ2-2 | . | . | TRBV5-1 | CASSFAGARTGELFF | TGCGCCAGCAGCTTTGCGGGGGCCCGCACCGGGGAGCTGTTTTTT
TRBJ2-5 | . | . | TRBV5-1 | CASSYTQGQEETQYF | TGCGCCAGCAGCTACACCCAGGGTCAGGAGGAGACCCAGTACTTC
TRBJ1-2 | . | . | TRBV5-4 | CASSPRADKNGYTF | TGTGCCAGCAGCCCCAGGGCGGATAAGAATGGCTACACCTTC
TRBJ2-6 | . | . | TRBV27 | CASSRDSGRSGANVLTF | TGTGCCAGCAGCCGAGATAGCGGCCGATCTGGGGCCAACGTCCTGACTTTC
TRBJ2-7 | . | . | TRBV12-5 | CASGTGASYEQYF | TGTGCTAGTGGTACCGGAGCCTCCTACGAGCAGTACTTC
TRBJ2-3 | TRBD2 | . | TRBV2 | CASSARSGIADTQYF | TGTGCCAGCAGTGCCCGGAGCGGGATAGCAGATACGCAGTATTTT
TRBJ2-2 | . | . | TRBV5-1 | CASSKSANTNTGELFF | TGCGCCAGCAGCAAAAGCGCTAACACGAACACCGGGGAGCTGTTTTTT
TRBJ2-5 | TRBD2 | . | TRBV5-4 | CAAAERVAGGVQYF | TGTGCGGCAGCAGAACGTGTAGCGGGGGGCGTACAGTACTTC